Presented here are 32 T cell receptor beta chains from one specimen sequenced in a study of T cells expressing NK-cell markers. TCRdb re-called the 5' RACE reads and catalogs CDR3 proteins one per entry, DNA excluded. This table lists some 300,000 distinct CDR3 sequences. The sequenced sample was blood T cells: a sorted CD56 or NKG2C T cell subset, CD4+ or CD8+ T cells, or bulk PBMC T cells (not recorded which). These receptor sequences come from a man in his late teens or twenties in good health.

The chain carries TRBV12-3 or TRBV12-4 and TRBJ2-1; without DNA, the TCRdb call of TRBD1 cannot be checked. This CDR3 is 14 amino acids long. CDR3 loop: CASSLGGQGWEQFF.

The chain has TRBV6-1 and TRBJ1-2; the TCRdb call, TRBD1, lacks DNA for checking. CDR1 MNHNS and CDR2 SASEGT come from the germline V gene. This CDR3 comprises 14 residues. The CDR3 is CASSDTSGYYGYTF.

V gene TRBV5-1 combines with J gene TRBJ2-3; TCRdb gives TRBD1 as the D gene, but with no DNA this cannot be confirmed. This CDR3 is 14 amino acids long. Germline V gene data show CDR1 as SGHRS and CDR2 as YFSETQ. The CDR3 region is CASSYQGDTDTQYF.

The chain carries TRBV19 and TRBJ2-3. The germline V gene has CDR1 LNHDA and CDR2 SQIVND (reference sequence). This CDR3 spans 13 amino acids. The CDR3 sequence: CASSRGITDTQYF.

This rearrangement joins TRBV11-2 to TRBJ2-1; the TCRdb D gene call, TRBD1, has no DNA to confirm it. The germline CDR1 and CDR2 sequences are SGHAT and FQNNGV. The length of the CDR3 is 15 residues. This CDR3 reads CASSIKGVGYNEQFF.

The rearrangement links TRBV6-5 to TRBJ2-3; TCRdb's assignment of TRBD2 cannot be checked, as there is no DNA. This CDR3 is built from 17 residues. Germline V gene sequence: CDR1 MNHEY, CDR2 SVGAGI. The CDR3 here is CASSYSGASGRNHTQYF.

The chain recombines TRBV5-1 with TRBJ2-5; TCRdb picks TRBD1, but there is no DNA to check that call. Germline loops: CDR1 SGHRS, CDR2 YFSETQ. The CDR3 consists of 15 residues. CDR3 residues: CASSPGQGGAETQYF.

The genes are TRBV19 and TRBJ2-1; the D call of TRBD2 rests on TCRdb alone, since no DNA is present to check it. This CDR3 is built from 15 residues. The germline V gene encodes CDR1 LNHDA and CDR2 SQIVND (reference sequence). The CDR3 is CASSMTSGMASEQFF.

V and J are TRBV30 and TRBJ2-2. The CDR3 has 14 residues. Germline CDR1 and CDR2: GTSNPN and SVGIG (reference sequence). CDR3 in amino acids: CAWSPRWGSGELFF.

The rearrangement links TRBV23-1 to TRBJ1-5; as DNA is missing, the TRBD1 call by TCRdb cannot be tested. TRBV23-1 is placed among ORFs of uncertain function. This CDR3 contains 19 residues. This chain's CDR3 is CASSQSGTRTAYSNQPQHF.

The CDR3 reads CASSLRDSYEQYF. The chain recombines TRBV12-3 or TRBV12-4 with TRBJ2-7. The CDR3 is 13 amino acids.

The V and J genes are TRBV11-2 and TRBJ2-5; TCRdb proposes TRBD2, but this gene call is untestable without DNA. Germline V gives CDR1 SGHAT, CDR2 FQNNGV. CDR3 size: 18 residues. The CDR3 is CASSSGGGRPLNQETQYF. Filled out from reference TRBV11-2 and TRBJ2-5, the complete variable domain reads EAGVAQSPRYKIIEKRQSVAFWCNPISGHATLYWYQQILGQGPKLLIQFQNNGVVDDSQLPKDRFSAERLKGVDSTLKIQPAKLEDSAVYLCASSSGGGRPLNQETQYFGPGTRLLVL.

This chain links TRBV4-1 with TRBJ2-6; absent DNA, TCRdb's TRBD2 call cannot be checked. Germline CDR1 is MGHRA and CDR2 is YSYEKL. This CDR3 contains 18 residues. CDR3 residues: CASSQDTGLLSGANVLTF.

The chain couples TRBV18 to TRBJ2-1; TCRdb's D gene call, TRBD1, goes unchecked for lack of DNA. In germline, CDR1 is KGHSH, CDR2 LQKENI. The CDR3 has 13 amino acids. The CDR3 spells CASSTGQNNEQFF.

The V and J genes are TRBV7-8 and TRBJ2-7. The CDR3 is 14 residues long. Germline CDR1 reads SGHVS; CDR2 reads FQNEAQ. The CDR3: CASSLVARSYEQYF.

The chain has TRBV12-3 or TRBV12-4 and TRBJ2-7; as DNA is missing, the TRBD2 call by TCRdb cannot be tested. This CDR3 has 15 residues. CDR3 in amino acids: CASSFFGSGSYEQYF.

J is TRBJ2-1 and V is TRBV7-2; TCRdb's D gene call, TRBD2, goes unchecked for lack of DNA. Germline CDR1 SGHTA, CDR2 FQGNSA. CDR3 length: 15 residues. CDR3 region: CASSLVASGRGEQFF.

V usage is TRBV7-9 and J usage is TRBJ2-1. CDR3 length equals 16 residues. From germline, CDR1 is SEHNR and CDR2 FQNEAQ (reference sequence). CDR3 in amino acids: CASSLTLEGFQNEQFF.

This sequence joins TRBV7-9 and TRBJ2-2. Germline CDR1 and CDR2: SEHNR and FQNEAQ (reference sequence). The CDR3 runs to 11 residues. CDR3 protein: CASSDVGELFF. The whole variable domain, remainder taken from reference TRBV7-9 and TRBJ2-2, is DTGVSQNPRHKITKRGQNVTFRCDPISEHNRLYWYRQTLGQGPEFLTYFQNEAQLEKSRLLSDRFSAERPKGSFSTLEIQRTEQGDSAMYLCASSDVGELFFGEGSRLTVL.

V usage is TRBV5-5 and J usage is TRBJ1-1. The length of the CDR3 is 14 residues. CDR1 and CDR2 from the germline V gene are SGHKS and YYEKEE (reference sequence). The chain's CDR3 is CASSPSHGDGEAFF.

The rearrangement links TRBV20-1 to TRBJ1-2; TCRdb reports TRBD1, a call that lacks DNA to check it against. Germline V gene data show CDR1 as DFQATT and CDR2 as SNEGSKA (reference sequence). This CDR3 contains 11 residues. CDR3 sequence reads: CSADDRGGYTF.

The chain's CDR3 is CASSYPGTGDEAFF. This chain joins TRBV6-5 and TRBJ1-1; TCRdb names TRBD1, which stays unverified in the absence of DNA. Germline V gene lookup returns CDR1 MNHEY and CDR2 SVGAGI. CDR3 length: 14 amino acids.

The rearrangement joins TRBV6-6 to TRBJ1-6. The CDR3 extends over 12 amino acids. The germline CDR1 and CDR2 sequences are MNHNY and SVGAGI (reference sequence). The CDR3 protein is CASSYRNSPLHF.

CDR3 sequence reads: CASSFVQGVRNEKLFF. The rearrangement uses TRBV5-5 and TRBJ1-4; TCRdb designates TRBD1, a call that cannot be tested without DNA. Germline V gene data show CDR1 as SGHKS and CDR2 as YYEKEE (reference sequence). The CDR3 runs 16 residues.

The V and J genes are TRBV7-9 and TRBJ1-2; TCRdb returns TRBD1, unconfirmable since there is no DNA. The CDR3 has 17 residues. Germline CDR1 SEHNR, CDR2 FQNEAQ (reference sequence). CDR3 protein: CASSLAMGRTNNYGYTF.

The V gene is TRBV6-5, the J gene TRBJ2-1; without DNA, the TCRdb call of TRBD1 cannot be checked. CDR3 length equals 14 residues. CDR1 MNHEY and CDR2 SVGAGI come from the germline V gene. The CDR3 is CASIRSPTHNEQFF.

V gene TRBV20-1 combines with J gene TRBJ2-5; the TRBD2 assignment by TCRdb is unverifiable without DNA. The CDR3 has 15 residues. The germline V gene has CDR1 DFQATT and CDR2 SNEGSKA (reference sequence). The CDR3 is CSPVAGGWRQETQYF.

J is TRBJ2-3 and V is TRBV3-1. The CDR3 length is 14 residues. Germline lookup yields CDR1 LGHDT and CDR2 YNNKEL (reference sequence). This CDR3 reads CASSLLASTDTQYF.

The chain has TRBV5-5 and TRBJ2-3; the TCRdb call, TRBD1, lacks DNA for checking. This CDR3 is 16 amino acids long. CDR1 and CDR2 (germline): SGHKS, YYEKEE (reference sequence). The CDR3 loop reads CASSLTGEFSTDTQYF.

This chain uses TRBV24-1 with TRBJ2-1; TCRdb's D call, TRBD1, is unchecked because there is no DNA. The CDR3 has 11 residues. Germline V gene sequence: CDR1 KGHDR, CDR2 SFDVKD. CDR3 in amino acids: CATSTGIEQFF.

V and J are TRBV29-1 and TRBJ1-2; TCRdb outputs TRBD1, but without DNA this stays unchecked. The CDR3 loop spans 13 amino acids. Germline lookup yields CDR1 SQVTM and CDR2 ANQGSEA. The CDR3 is CSVRLTWGGGYTF.

This CDR3 is CASSIPGQTYNEQFF. The chain combines TRBV5-5 with TRBJ2-1; the TCRdb call, TRBD1, lacks DNA for checking. Germline V CDR1 and CDR2: SGHKS, YYEKEE (reference sequence). The CDR3 is 15 amino acids.